What follows are 18 T cell receptor beta chains derived from one specimen sequenced in a study of T cell repertoires in cytomegalovirus infection. Antigens of these TCRs are unknown. TCRdb re-called the reads with MiXCR, one entry per CDR3 protein. The profile shows about 900,000 distinct CDR3 sequences, roughly a third of them singletons. The sample consisted of cultured CD8+ T cells from PBMCs, taken from culture after CMV antigen stimulation. The receptor source for this set is a human donor in good health (CMV status not recorded). Some clones in this sample may be carry-over from other donors' samples.

The table lists this clonotype with a few counts. The rearrangement joins TRBV5-4 to TRBJ2-3; unclear D gene. V lost 0 bases and J lost 7, with 6 bases in between. CDR3 length: 12 amino acids. Germline V CDR1 and CDR2: SGHNT, YYREEE (reference sequence). The CDR3 sequence: CASSLDVYTQYF. In DNA, the CDR3 is TGTGCCAGCAGCTTGGACGTATATACGCAGTATTTT.

This chain uses TRBV28 with TRBJ2-3; D is perhaps TRBD1 (6 bases). The CDR3 has 15 amino acids. V dropped 5 bases and J dropped 0 bases, with 12 bases sitting between them. Per the germline V gene, CDR1 is MDHEN and CDR2 is SYDVKM. The CDR3 loop reads CASSPMGASTDTQYF. DNA of the CDR3: TGTGCCAGCAGTCCAATGGGGGCTAGCACAGATACGCAGTATTTT. The complete variable domain, with remaining parts taken from reference TRBV28 and TRBJ2-3, reads DVKVTQSSRYLVKRTGEKVFLECVQDMDHENMFWYRQDPGLGLRLIYFSYDVKMKEKGDIPEGYSVSREKKERFSLILESASTNQTSMYLCASSPMGASTDTQYFGPGTRLTVL.

This clonotype was seen more than once but under ten times. The chain combines TRBV4-3 with TRBJ1-1; possibly TRBD1 for D (5 bases). This CDR3 is built from 13 residues. Trimming stripped 0 bases from V and 10 bases from J, with 12 bases between. Germline V lookup: CDR1 LGHNA, CDR2 YSLEER. The CDR3 here is CASSQDMGDRAFF. Written as DNA, the CDR3 is TGCGCCAGCAGCCAAGATATGGGGGATCGAGCTTTCTTT.

This sequence joins TRBV6-1 and TRBJ2-1, with TRBD2 matching over 10 bases. CDR1 is MNHNS and CDR2 is SASEGT in the germline V gene. CDR3 length: 16 amino acids. V lost 5 bases, J lost 2 bases, and 6 bases stayed unmatched. The CDR3 bases are TGTGCCAGCAGTAGGCCTAGCGGGGGCACCTACAATGAGCAGTTCTTC. This codes for CASSRPSGGTYNEQFF.

In its sample, this clonotype was seen many times. This chain links TRBV6-5 with TRBJ2-4; TRBD2 aligns across 11 bases. The germline CDR1 and CDR2 sequences are MNHEY and SVGAGI. The CDR3 is 15 residues long. V dropped 2 bases and J dropped 6; count of bases not matched to a gene: 3. The CDR3 coding sequence is TGTGCCAGCAGTTACAGTAGCGGGGGGGGAAACATTCAGTACTTC. Its translation is CASSYSSGGGNIQYF.

Only a few counts were recorded for this clonotype. The V gene is TRBV6-6, the J gene TRBJ2-7; 8 positions match TRBD1. J was trimmed by 6 bases and V by 5 bases; bases with no gene match: 9. CDR3 length equals 14 residues. Germline V lookup: CDR1 MNHNY, CDR2 SVGAGI (reference sequence). The CDR3 DNA is TGTGCCAGCAGTCCCGAAGACAGGGGAGGCGAGCAGTACGTC. It yields the protein CASSPEDRGGEQYV.

CDR3 sequence reads: CASSRGQGLLVGDEQFF. The DNA of the CDR3 is TGTGCCAGCAGTCGGGGACAGGGGCTTCTCGTGGGGGATGAGCAGTTCTTC. This chain links TRBV5-6 with TRBJ2-1; 10 bases agree with TRBD1. Per the germline V gene, CDR1 is SGHDT and CDR2 is YYEEEE. Germline trimming cut 5 bases from V and 8 bases from J; bases unmatched to any gene: 16. The CDR3 is 17 amino acids.

This clonotype has a handful of counts. V is TRBV2 and J is TRBJ1-1; tentatively, D is TRBD1 (5 bases). V lost 8 bases and J 0 bases, leaving 10 bases between the germline ends. The germline gives CDR1 SNHLY, CDR2 FYNNEI. This CDR3 is built from 13 residues. CDR3 protein: CASETVMNTEAFF. CDR3 coding DNA: TGTGCCAGCGAGACAGTCATGAACACTGAAGCTTTCTTT.

V and J are TRBV7-2 and TRBJ1-1, with 11 bases aligning to TRBD1. Germline V gene sequence: CDR1 SGHTA, CDR2 FQGNSA. V shed 5 bases, J shed 0 bases, and the junction held 20 bases outside the gene matches. The CDR3 covers 21 residues. CDR3 coding DNA: TGTGCCAGCAGCGGGAGGATTAGGGACAGGGGGAATGGGGCAATGAACACTGAAGCTTTCTTT. Its translation: CASSGRIRDRGNGAMNTEAFF.

CDR3 in amino acids: CASSDSGGRTYNEQFF. In DNA, the CDR3 is TGTGCCAGTAGTGATTCTGGGGGCAGGACCTACAATGAGCAGTTCTTC. The chain recombines TRBV19 with TRBJ2-1, with D perhaps matching TRBD1 (6 bases). The CDR3 extends over 16 amino acids. With 5 bases removed from V and 2 bases from J, the gap between germline ends came to 16 bases. Germline V CDR1 and CDR2: LNHDA, SQIVND (reference sequence).

The sample holds a few counts of this clonotype. The chain employs TRBV13 and TRBJ1-5, with TRBD1 identical over 7 bases. The CDR3 has 16 residues. Losses at the gene ends were 1 base for V and 0 bases for J; bases not matched to a gene: 3. CDR1 is PRHDT, CDR2 FYEKMQ, per germline (reference sequence). CDR3 protein: CASSLAGGSSNQPQHF. The CDR3 DNA follows: TGTGCCAGCAGCTTAGCAGGGGGTAGTAGCAATCAGCCCCAGCATTTT.

The chain carries TRBV27 and TRBJ1-6; weak D call: TRBD1 (5 bases). The CDR3 contains 13 residues. The germline gives CDR1 MNHEY, CDR2 SMNVEV (reference sequence). The V and J ends lost 10 bases and 9 bases respectively, with 16 bases between them. The CDR3 protein is CATGQGLGSPLHF. DNA of the CDR3: TGTGCCACCGGGCAGGGCCTGGGTTCACCCCTCCACTTT.

This chain joins TRBV19 and TRBJ2-2; 9 nucleotides agree with TRBD1. Per germline, CDR1 LNHDA and CDR2 SQIVND (reference sequence). The CDR3 is 17 residues long. The junction had 9 bases not matched to a gene; V was cut back by 2 bases and J by 5 bases. The CDR3 region has the DNA TGTGCCAGTAGTATAAGGGAAGGGACAGGGAGGACCGGGGAGCTGTTTTTT. Amino acids: CASSIREGTGRTGELFF.

The CDR3 is CASIPGQGYYEQYF. The CDR3 DNA is TGTGCCAGCATTCCGGGACAGGGGTACTACGAGCAGTACTTC. The rearrangement links TRBV2 to TRBJ2-7, with 10 bases identical to TRBD1. The V gene end was trimmed by 7 bases and the J gene end by 3 bases; junction bases not matched to a gene: 6. CDR3 length equals 14 residues. CDR1 is SNHLY and CDR2 is FYNNEI in the germline V gene.

This clonotype appeared many times. The junction departs from the called germline gene at one end, perhaps through a read error. The rearrangement links TRBV7-7 to TRBJ2-5; 8 bases are shared with TRBD1. CDR3 length equals 13 residues. The germline gives CDR1 SSHAT, CDR2 FNYEAQ (reference sequence). The CDR3: CASSLRTGETQYF. CDR3 DNA: TGTGCTAGCAGCCTCCGGACAGGGGAGACCCAGTACTTC.

The genes are TRBV7-9 and TRBJ2-5; D is perhaps TRBD1 (6 bases). The CDR3 has 12 residues. CDR1 is SEHNR and CDR2 is FQNEAQ in the germline V gene (reference sequence). Trimming took 5 bases from V and 10 from J, leaving 14 bases between them. The CDR3 loop reads CASSRDTIIQYF. Here the CDR3 DNA reads TGTGCCAGCAGCCGGGACACAATTATCCAGTACTTC.

This clonotype was counted a few times. This rearrangement joins TRBV27 to TRBJ2-1; the D gene is possibly TRBD2 (6 bases). Germline CDR1 is MNHEY and CDR2 is SMNVEV (reference sequence). The CDR3 spans 14 residues. V dropped 2 bases and J dropped 7 bases, with 12 bases sitting between them. The CDR3 spells CASSLTTEGNEQFF. The CDR3 DNA sequence: TGTGCCAGCAGTTTAACAACGGAGGGGAATGAGCAGTTCTTC.

This rearrangement joins TRBV29-1 to TRBJ1-2; D ambiguous. This CDR3 spans 12 amino acids. Germline CDR1 SQVTM, CDR2 ANQGSEA. Between the trimmed V and J ends, which lost 5 bases and 8 bases, there was a span of 15 bases. The CDR3, as DNA: TGCAGCGTTTATGACACGGAACGCGGCTACACCTTC. Its translation: CSVYDTERGYTF.